This section outlines one T cell receptor (beta chain) sequence together with its context. The target antigen is unknown. This entry is derived from a study of shared clonotypes between healthy human individuals. Findings of the study overall: Naive subsets, compared against memory subsets, generally had larger estimated richness values.

Germline CDR1 reads MGHDK; CDR2 reads SYGVNS. The CDR3 has 14 residues. V lost 4 bases, J lost 4 bases, and 13 bases lay in between. For every subset, genomic DNA was evenly distributed across several immunoSEQ plates. For sorted subsets, approximately 180 ng DNA per replicate equaled about 27,000 T cell genomes. Sequencing was performed with immunoSEQ multiplex PCR; in TCRdb, only in-frame clones are kept and a portion is missing. The repertoire holds about 2,500,000 clones, around nine tenths seen once, with more than 0.12% in the top ten. Sequenced material: naive CD4+ T cells sorted from blood. The subset is: CD45RA+ positively selected. The source is a man aged 18 to 30 in good health. The chain recombines TRBV25-1 with TRBJ1-2; D gene uncertain. The CDR3, as DNA: TGTGCCAGCAGTGTCACCGGGATCTCCTATGGCTACACCTTC. Translated, it gives CASSVTGISYGYTF.